This T cell receptor (beta chain) comes out of a study of blood T cell repertoires in COVID-19. Study processing details: Amplification from reference gene primers served as the basis for estimated nucleated cell counts. Using immunoSEQ multiplex PCR, the repertoire was profiled, and TCRdb retains in-frame clones only, with some absent. V, J and clone size are those of that table, while D and trimming were read from the DNA. Seen here are 25,000 to 30,000 clones, just under 95% observed once, and the top ten hold roughly 0.83%. Germline V gene lookup returns CDR1 MNHEY and CDR2 SMNVEV (reference sequence). The CDR3 sequence is 15 residues long. Trimming removed 8 bases from V and 9 bases from J; junction bases left unmatched: 13.

Sequencing was carried out using peripheral blood. The TCR originated in a woman between 70 and 85 years old with COVID-19, enrolled during active disease. The chain couples TRBV27 to TRBJ2-1; 10 bases map to TRBD2. The CDR3, as DNA: TGTGCCAGCGGGGTTTGGAGCGGGAGGGGGTCTGAGCAGTTCTTC. Translation: CASGVWSGRGSEQFF.